These 22 T cell receptor beta chains share one sample of origin, sequenced in a study of blood T cell repertoires in COVID-19. Data came from immunoSEQ multiplex PCR; TCRdb stores just in-frame clones and leaves some out. The sample has 430,000 or so clones, around 87% seen once. The sequencing input was PBMCs or T cells enriched from blood (not recorded which). Receptors were obtained from a woman aged 35 to 49 who had recovered from COVID-19.

V is TRBV30 and J is TRBJ2-5; 12 bases are shared with TRBD2. V lost 0 bases and J lost 4; bases outside the gene matches: 3. Germline V gene lookup returns CDR1 GTSNPN and CDR2 SVGIG (reference sequence). The CDR3 has 15 residues. The CDR3 DNA reads TGTGCCTGGAGTGTGAGACTAGCGGGAGTAGAGACCCAGTACTTC. This gives the protein CAWSVRLAGVETQYF.

This clone has only a few counts. The chain is built from TRBV5-4 and TRBJ1-2; D not resolved. This CDR3 contains 15 residues. V was cut by 4 bases and J by 6 bases, with 19 bases left in between. Germline CDR1 SGHNT, CDR2 YYREEE (reference sequence). The CDR3 reads CASSQQISTIDGYTF. CDR3 nucleotides: TGTGCCAGCAGCCAACAGATCTCGACGATCGATGGCTACACCTTC.

CDR3 protein: CASSDRLNEQFF. The CDR3 nucleotides read TGTGCCAGCAGTGATCGCCTAAATGAGCAGTTCTTC. The V call is TRBV6-1, the J call TRBJ2-1; no clear D gene. Looked up from germline, CDR1 is MNHNS and CDR2 is SASEGT. V dropped 3 bases and J dropped 7 bases, with 7 bases sitting between them. The CDR3 contains 12 residues.

This chain links TRBV7-8 with TRBJ2-2, with 11 bases aligning to TRBD2. Per the germline V gene, CDR1 is SGHVS and CDR2 is FQNEAQ. V dropped 3 bases and J dropped 4; count of bases not matched to a gene: 4. The CDR3 is made up of 16 amino acids. The CDR3 here is CASSFTSGSGTGELFF. The CDR3, as DNA: TGTGCCAGCAGCTTTACTAGCGGGAGCGGCACCGGGGAGCTGTTTTTT.

The chain combines TRBV3-1 (or the pseudogene TRBV3-2) with TRBJ1-2; 9 bases are a match to TRBD1. Trimming at V came to 3 bases and at J to 8 bases, leaving 16 bases not matched to a gene. This CDR3 has 17 amino acids. Germline assignment: CDR1 LGHDT and CDR2 YNNKEL (reference sequence). CDR3: CASSHYLGGQGVGGYTF. The CDR3 DNA sequence: TGTGCCAGCAGCCACTATCTAGGGGGACAGGGCGTAGGCGGCTACACCTTC.

V is TRBV24-1 and J is TRBJ2-3; possibly TRBD1 for D (6 bases). Germline values: CDR1 KGHDR, CDR2 SFDVKD. Trimming left V 3 bases short and J 5 bases short, with 17 bases between. CDR3 size: 16 residues. CDR3 loop: CATSDGGRGRGDTQYF. The CDR3 nucleotides are TGTGCCACCAGTGATGGCGGCAGGGGACGGGGAGATACGCAGTATTTT.

The gene calls are TRBV4-2 and TRBJ2-7; 7 bases match TRBD1. The germline V gene has CDR1 LGHNA and CDR2 YNFKEQ. This CDR3 is built from 15 residues. Trimming cost V 1 base and J 1 base; bases outside gene matches: 4. The CDR3 loop reads CASSQGDSESYEQYF. The CDR3, as DNA: TGTGCCAGCAGCCAAGGGGACAGCGAGTCCTACGAGCAGTACTTC.

The chain recombines TRBV28 with TRBJ2-7; 9 bases are shared with TRBD1. V lost 5 bases and J lost 4; bases outside the gene matches: 9. CDR1 is MDHEN, CDR2 SYDVKM, per germline. CDR3 length equals 15 residues. The CDR3 is CASSLLGQGPYEQYF. The CDR3 DNA follows: TGTGCCAGCAGTCTCCTGGGACAGGGTCCATACGAGCAGTACTTC.

This clone has a handful of counts. This chain joins TRBV10-1 and TRBJ1-1; the D gene is possibly TRBD1 (5 bases). The CDR3 spans 13 residues. Trimming shortened V by 4 bases and J by 5 bases, and 11 bases separated the two germline ends. CDR1 WNHNN and CDR2 SYGVQD come from the germline V gene (reference sequence). As DNA, the CDR3 is TGCGCCAGCAGTGCTATCCGGGGGACTGAAGCTTTCTTT. Encoded protein: CASSAIRGTEAFF.

The gene calls are TRBV28 and TRBJ2-2; TRBD1 matches 12 bases. The CDR3 is made up of 16 amino acids. Looked up from germline, CDR1 is MDHEN and CDR2 is SYDVKM. V trimming: 8 bases; J trimming: 6 bases; junction bases outside the gene matches: 10. Written as DNA, the CDR3 is TGTGCCAGCGTTGCGTGGGGACAGGGGGCCGCCGGGGAGCTGTTTTTT. Protein sequence: CASVAWGQGAAGELFF.

The chain carries TRBV5-8 and TRBJ2-7; D is ambiguous. V was trimmed by 7 bases and J by 3 bases, leaving 8 bases between them. Germline lookup yields CDR1 SGHTS and CDR2 YDEGEE. The CDR3 has 11 amino acids. Written as DNA, the CDR3 is TGTGCCAGCGGGCCCATCTACGAGCAGTACTTC. As protein: CASGPIYEQYF.

The chain is built from TRBV25-1 and TRBJ1-6, with TRBD1 as a possible D gene (5 bases). CDR1 is MGHDK, CDR2 SYGVNS, per germline. Trimming took 1 base from V and 10 from J, leaving 14 bases between them. This CDR3 comprises 15 residues. DNA for the CDR3: TGTGCCAGCAGTGAATCTGGTCAGGGAAGATCACCCCTCCACTTT. Protein product: CASSESGQGRSPLHF.

This clone was detected once. The chain couples TRBV18 to TRBJ2-2; 11 positions match TRBD2. CDR1 and CDR2 from the germline V gene are KGHSH and LQKENI. There are 15 residues in the CDR3. The V gene end was trimmed by 5 bases and the J gene end by 4 bases; junction bases not matched to a gene: 3. Written as DNA, the CDR3 is TGTGCCAGCTCAACAACTAGCGGGAGCACCGGGGAGCTGTTTTTT. Translating it yields CASSTTSGSTGELFF.

The V gene is TRBV18, the J gene TRBJ1-1, with a possible D match to TRBD1 (5 bases). The CDR3 extends over 13 amino acids. Trimming took off 8 bases at V and 1 base at J, with 11 bases between the two ends. The germline V gene encodes CDR1 KGHSH and CDR2 LQKENI. The CDR3 nucleotides read TGTGCCAGCACGCTACAGGCGAACACTGAAGCTTTCTTT. This gives the protein CASTLQANTEAFF.

The V gene is TRBV6-5, the J gene TRBJ2-3; D is ambiguous. Germline assignment: CDR1 MNHEY and CDR2 SVGAGI. V was cut by 6 bases and J by 7 bases, with 14 bases left in between. CDR3 length: 13 residues. The CDR3 loop reads CASRVRGLNTQYF. DNA for the CDR3: TGTGCCAGCAGGGTGAGAGGCTTAAATACGCAGTATTTT.

The genes are TRBV5-1 and TRBJ2-1; 9 bases agree with TRBD2. The CDR3 contains 15 residues. CDR1 SGHRS and CDR2 YFSETQ come from the germline V gene. Trimming took 6 bases from V and 3 from J; bases not matched to a gene: 7. In DNA form, the CDR3 reads TGCGCCAGCAACCCGACTAGCGGCCTCTACAATGAGCAGTTCTTC. This codes for CASNPTSGLYNEQFF.

The rearrangement uses TRBV6-2 or TRBV6-3 and TRBJ2-3; possible D gene TRBD2, 6 bases. This CDR3 comprises 16 residues. Germline-derived CDR1 and CDR2 are MNHEY and SVGEGT. Trimming left V 0 bases short and J 2 bases short, with 12 bases between. CDR3 DNA: TGTGCCAGCAGTTACTCCGGGACTGCATTCACAGATACGCAGTATTTT. Translation gives CASSYSGTAFTDTQYF.

V and J are TRBV27 and TRBJ2-7; 8 bases align to TRBD1. CDR1 MNHEY and CDR2 SMNVEV come from the germline V gene (reference sequence). The J segment lost 3 bases and the V segment lost 4 bases, leaving 14 bases of the junction unmatched. The CDR3 contains 17 residues. In DNA form, the CDR3 reads TGTGCCAGCAGTTCCAACTTCGGACAGGGAAGGGTCTACGAGCAGTACTTC. Amino acids: CASSSNFGQGRVYEQYF.

This clone occurred a few times. The V and J genes are TRBV28 and TRBJ2-7; D is perhaps TRBD1 (5 bases). Germline CDR1 reads MDHEN; CDR2 reads SYDVKM. CDR3 length equals 15 residues. Trimming cost V 5 bases and J 7 bases, with 21 bases left between them. The CDR3 region has the DNA TGTGCCAGCAGTATACGGCCCTCGGCAGGGCGGGAGCAGTACTTC. This sequence encodes CASSIRPSAGREQYF.

J is TRBJ2-2 and V is TRBV14; TRBD2 matches 9 bases. The CDR3 sequence is 17 residues long. J was trimmed by 7 bases and V by 1 base; bases with no gene match: 10. The germline CDR1 and CDR2 sequences are SGHDN and FVKESK. CDR3 sequence reads: CASSQAFGGRAFGELFF. The CDR3 DNA reads as TGTGCCAGCAGCCAAGCTTTTGGCGGGAGGGCCTTCGGGGAGCTGTTTTTT. The whole variable domain, remainder taken from reference TRBV14 and TRBJ2-2, is EAGVTQFPSHSVIEKGQTVTLRCDPISGHDNLYWYRRVMGKEIKFLLHFVKESKQDESGMPNNRFLAERTGGTYSTLKVQPAELEDSGVYFCASSQAFGGRAFGELFFGEGSRLTVL.

The gene calls are TRBV24-1 and TRBJ2-3, with 10 bases that match TRBD2. Germline V lookup: CDR1 KGHDR, CDR2 SFDVKD. The CDR3 consists of 19 residues. V lost 1 base, J lost 8 bases, and 17 bases stayed unmatched. The CDR3 region is CATSDLPSGRAGSVGTQYF. CDR3 DNA sequence: TGTGCCACCAGTGATTTACCGAGCGGGAGGGCCGGGTCGGTGGGTACGCAGTATTTT.

There are a few counts of this clone. The V and J genes are TRBV10-3 and TRBJ1-1; tentatively, D is TRBD1 (6 bases). The germline CDR1 and CDR2 sequences are ENHRY and SYGVKD. Trimming took off 4 bases at V and 7 bases at J, with 19 bases between the two ends. This CDR3 has 15 amino acids. The CDR3 bases are TGTGCCATCAGTGGAAGATCCGGACAGAAGGATGAAGCTTTCTTT. It yields the protein CAISGRSGQKDEAFF.